The sequence of this T cell receptor beta chain was determined in a study of tumor and adjacent non-tumor tissue in lung cancer. Overall study results and limits: Higher tumor TCR diversity was associated with shorter survival.

TCRbeta libraries were built with three rounds of nested PCR, modified from ARM-PCR. TCRdb fed the multiplex PCR reads into MiXCR, producing one record per CDR3 protein. The sample contains 65,000 to 95,000 distinct CDR3 sequences, 75% to 90% of which appear only once. On this clonotype itself: Its antigen is unidentified.

No cell sorting was done before RNA was extracted from the tissue. Between August and November 2014, newly diagnosed, chemotherapy-naive lung cancer patients underwent thoracic surgery in China. Germline assignment: CDR1 MNHEY and CDR2 SVGAGI. This CDR3 spans 14 amino acids. The receptor was isolated from a woman between 50 and 59 years old with non-small cell lung cancer. Sequencing used lung tumor tissue. This chain connects TRBV6-5 to TRBJ1-5, with D maybe TRBD1 (5 bases). CDR3 in amino acids: CVSNQGGSNQPQHF. Here the CDR3 DNA reads TGTGTTAGCAACCAGGGTGGTAGCAATCAGCCCCAGCATTTT.